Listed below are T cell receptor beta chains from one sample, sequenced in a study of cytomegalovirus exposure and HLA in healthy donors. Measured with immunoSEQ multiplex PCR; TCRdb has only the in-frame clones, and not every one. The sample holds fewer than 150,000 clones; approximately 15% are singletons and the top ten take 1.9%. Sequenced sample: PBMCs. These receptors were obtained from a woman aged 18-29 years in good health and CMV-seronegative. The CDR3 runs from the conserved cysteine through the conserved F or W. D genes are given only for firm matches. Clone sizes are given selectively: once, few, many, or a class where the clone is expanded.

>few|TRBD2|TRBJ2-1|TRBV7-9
CASSLNSLAGGKYNEQFF
TGTGCCAGCAGCTTAAATTCGCTAGCGGGAGGGAAGTACAATGAGCAGTTCTTC
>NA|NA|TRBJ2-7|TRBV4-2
CASSQDPGLSEQYF
TGTGCCAGCAGCCAAGATCCGGGTCTGAGTGAGCAGTACTTC
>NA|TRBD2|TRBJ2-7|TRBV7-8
CASSFAGTSGFYEQYF
TGTGCCAGCAGCTTTGCCGGGACTAGCGGATTCTACGAGCAGTACTTC
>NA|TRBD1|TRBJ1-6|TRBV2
CASSPSTGANSPLHF
TGTGCCAGCAGCCCCTCGACAGGGGCTAATTCACCCCTCCACTTT
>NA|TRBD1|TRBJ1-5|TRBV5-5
CASSLGQGRGNQPQHF
TGTGCCAGCAGCTTGGGACAGGGAAGAGGGAATCAGCCCCAGCATTTT
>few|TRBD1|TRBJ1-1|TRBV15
CATSRLDRGGRDTEAFF
TGTGCCACCAGCAGACTAGACAGGGGAGGTCGGGACACTGAAGCTTTCTTT
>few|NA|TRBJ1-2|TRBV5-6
CASDGWRAGTGGYTF
TGTGCCAGCGACGGGTGGAGAGCGGGCACCGGTGGCTACACCTTC
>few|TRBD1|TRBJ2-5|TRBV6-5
CASSPRQGETQYF
TGTGCCAGCAGCCCCAGACAGGGAGAGACCCAGTACTTC
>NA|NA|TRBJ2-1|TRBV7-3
CASSLTRGDYNEQFF
TGTGCCAGCAGCTTAACCCGCGGGGACTACAATGAGCAGTTCTTC
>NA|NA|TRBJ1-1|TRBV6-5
CASSTPLGRAFF
TGTGCCAGCAGCACCCCCCTAGGTAGGGCTTTCTTT
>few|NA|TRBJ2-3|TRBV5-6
CASSLPYTDTQYF
TGTGCCAGCAGCTTGCCCTACACAGATACGCAGTATTTT
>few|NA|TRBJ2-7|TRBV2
CASSYRSPRVEQYF
TGTGCCAGCAGCTACAGGAGCCCCCGGGTAGAGCAGTACTTC
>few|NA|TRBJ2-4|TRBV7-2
CASSLVGRKNIQYF
TGTGCCAGCAGCTTAGTGGGCAGGAAAAACATTCAGTACTTC
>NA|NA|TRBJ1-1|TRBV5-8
CASSLGEEAFF
TGTGCCAGCAGCTTGGGGGAGGAGGCTTTCTTT
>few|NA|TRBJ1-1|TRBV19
CASSSRGTEAFF
TGTGCCAGTAGTTCCCGGGGGACTGAAGCTTTCTTT
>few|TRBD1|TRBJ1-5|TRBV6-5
CASGEGGQGNQPQHF
TGTGCCAGCGGGGAAGGGGGACAGGGGAATCAGCCCCAGCATTTT
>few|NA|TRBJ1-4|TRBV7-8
CASSLGGSTNEKLFF
TGTGCCAGCAGCTTAGGGGGCTCAACTAATGAAAAACTGTTTTTT
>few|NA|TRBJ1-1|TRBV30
CASLDLKNTEAFF
TGTGCCTCCTTGGACTTGAAAAACACTGAAGCTTTCTTT
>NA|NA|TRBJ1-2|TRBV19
CASSIPRRGYNYGYTF
TGTGCCAGTAGTATCCCCAGGCGGGGGTATAACTATGGCTACACCTTC
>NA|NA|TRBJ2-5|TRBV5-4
CASSLDRTVSQETQYF
TGTGCCAGCAGCTTGGATCGGACAGTCAGCCAAGAGACCCAGTACTTC
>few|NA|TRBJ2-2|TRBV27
CASRPGLNTGELFF
TGTGCCAGCAGGCCAGGGCTGAACACCGGGGAGCTGTTTTTT
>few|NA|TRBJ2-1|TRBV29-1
CSVVVPAAYNEQFF
TGCAGCGTTGTGGTTCCAGCGGCATACAATGAGCAGTTCTTC
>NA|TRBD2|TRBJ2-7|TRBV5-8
CASSLGTSGRAYEQYF
TGTGCCAGCAGCTTGGGTACTAGCGGGAGGGCGTACGAGCAGTACTTC
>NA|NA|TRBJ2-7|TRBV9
CASSVGDSANYEQYF
TGTGCCAGCAGCGTAGGGGATAGCGCGAACTACGAGCAGTACTTC
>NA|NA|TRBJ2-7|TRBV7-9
CASSLVQSSYEQYF
TGTGCCAGCAGCTTAGTACAGAGCTCCTACGAGCAGTACTTC
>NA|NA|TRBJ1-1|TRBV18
CASSLTERNTEAFF
TGTGCCAGCTCACTCACGGAGAGGAACACTGAAGCTTTCTTT
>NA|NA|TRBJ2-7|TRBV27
CASSLGRTGEQYF
TGTGCCAGCAGTTTAGGTCGGACGGGGGAGCAGTACTTC
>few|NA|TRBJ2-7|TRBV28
CASNRGGEQYF
TGTGCCAGCAACAGGGGAGGCGAGCAGTACTTC
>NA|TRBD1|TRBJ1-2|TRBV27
CASGRQGAEGYTF
TGTGCCAGCGGCAGGCAGGGGGCAGAAGGCTACACCTTC
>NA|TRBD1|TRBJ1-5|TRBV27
CASSFGTGSGQPQHF
TGTGCCAGCAGTTTCGGGACAGGGTCGGGTCAGCCCCAGCATTTT
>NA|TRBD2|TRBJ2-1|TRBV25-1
CASSDGGLGGNEQFF
TGTGCCAGCAGTGACGGGGGACTAGGAGGAAATGAGCAGTTCTTC
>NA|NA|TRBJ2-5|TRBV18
CASSPPTNGETQYF
TGTGCCAGCTCACCACCCACCAACGGGGAGACCCAGTACTTC
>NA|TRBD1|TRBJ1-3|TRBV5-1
CASSGTGAGNTIYF
TGCGCCAGCAGCGGGACAGGGGCCGGAAACACCATATATTTT
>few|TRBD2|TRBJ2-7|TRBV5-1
CASSLAGSGGHEQYF
TGCGCCAGCAGCTTGGCGGGTAGCGGGGGGCACGAGCAGTACTTC
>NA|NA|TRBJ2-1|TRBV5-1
CASSLTDYSYNEQFF
TGCGCCAGCAGCTTGACGGACTACTCCTACAATGAGCAGTTCTTC
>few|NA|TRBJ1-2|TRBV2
CASNRDLTRVHYGYTF
TGTGCCAGCAATCGCGACCTTACCAGGGTTCACTATGGCTACACCTTC
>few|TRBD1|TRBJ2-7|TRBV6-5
CASSYRGQGNYEQYF
TGTGCCAGCAGTTACCGGGGACAGGGGAACTACGAGCAGTACTTC
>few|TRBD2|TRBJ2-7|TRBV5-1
CASSLVAGFLYEQYF
TGCGCCAGCAGCTTGGTAGCGGGATTTCTTTACGAGCAGTACTTC
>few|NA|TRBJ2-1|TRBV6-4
CASSDSVGGGNEQFF
TGTGCCAGCAGTGACTCGGTAGGGGGTGGCAATGAGCAGTTCTTC